Below, one T cell receptor beta chain is given with its context. This specimen belongs to a study of blood T cell repertoires in COVID-19. Study at large: Both acute and convalescent COVID-19 samples were obtained from the United States, Italy and Spain.

TCRdb keeps only in-frame clones here, not all; method: immunoSEQ multiplex PCR. The repertoire holds fewer than 130,000 clones, with 85% as singletons. The CDR3 extends over 15 amino acids. V dropped 2 bases and J dropped 7; count of bases not matched to a gene: 5. Specimen: peripheral blood. This clonotype was obtained from a human donor in a cohort sampled during active COVID-19. The chain has TRBV23-1 and TRBJ2-2; the match to TRBD1 covers 9 bases. TRBV23-1 is annotated as an ORF whose role is uncertain. CDR3 loop: CASSQPGQGSGELFF. The CDR3 region has the DNA TGCGCCAGCAGTCAACCCGGACAGGGGAGCGGGGAGCTGTTTTTT.